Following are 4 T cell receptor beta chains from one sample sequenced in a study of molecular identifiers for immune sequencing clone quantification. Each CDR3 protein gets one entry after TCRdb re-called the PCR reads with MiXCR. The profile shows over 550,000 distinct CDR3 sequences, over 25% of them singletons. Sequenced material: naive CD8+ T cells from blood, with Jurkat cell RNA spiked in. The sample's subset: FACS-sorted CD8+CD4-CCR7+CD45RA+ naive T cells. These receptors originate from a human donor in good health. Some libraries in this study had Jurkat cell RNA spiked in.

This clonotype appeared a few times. CDR3 region: CASRYGSGQGNTEAFF. CDR3 coding DNA: TGTGCCAGTAGATACGGATCAGGACAGGGCAACACTGAAGCTTTCTTT. The chain uses TRBV19 and TRBJ1-1; 8 bases align to TRBD1. This CDR3 region has 16 residues. J was trimmed by 2 bases and V by 6 bases; bases with no gene match: 11. Germline-derived CDR1 and CDR2 are LNHDA and SQIVND (reference sequence).

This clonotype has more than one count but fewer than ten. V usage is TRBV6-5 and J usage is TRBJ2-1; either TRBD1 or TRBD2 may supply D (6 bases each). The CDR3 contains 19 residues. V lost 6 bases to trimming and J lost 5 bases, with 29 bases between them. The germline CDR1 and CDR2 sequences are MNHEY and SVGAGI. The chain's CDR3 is CASRYRGQRLAGYNNEQFF. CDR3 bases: TGTGCCAGCAGATATCGGGGACAAAGGCTGGCGGGGTATAACAATGAGCAGTTCTTC.

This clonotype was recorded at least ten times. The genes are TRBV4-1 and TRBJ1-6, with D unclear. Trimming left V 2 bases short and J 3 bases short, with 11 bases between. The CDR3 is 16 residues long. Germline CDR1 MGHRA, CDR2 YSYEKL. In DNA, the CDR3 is TGCGCCAGCAGCCAAATTCAGGACCACTATAATTCACCCCTCCACTTT. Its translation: CASSQIQDHYNSPLHF.

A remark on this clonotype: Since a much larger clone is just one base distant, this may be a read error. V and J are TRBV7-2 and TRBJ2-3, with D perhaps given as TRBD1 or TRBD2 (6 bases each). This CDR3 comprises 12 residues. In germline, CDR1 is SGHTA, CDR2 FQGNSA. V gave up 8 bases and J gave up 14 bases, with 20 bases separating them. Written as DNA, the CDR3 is TGTGCCAGCGGCACCGGGGGCTTACACGGGTATTTT. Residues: CASGTGGLHGYF.